One and the same sample provided the 20 T cell receptor beta chains below, sequenced in a study of T cells in Graves' hyperthyroidism and ophthalmopathy. What was amplified from RNA transcripts were TCR beta CDR3 regions. Initially, a first-round RT-PCR of the TCR CDR3 employed the HTBI primer set. MiXCR, run by TCRdb on the multiplex PCR reads, gives a single entry per CDR3 protein. The sample includes about 480,000 distinct CDR3 sequences, approximately 15% of them seen just once. The sequencing sample was made of blood. The source of these receptors is a young woman with Graves' hyperthyroidism.

This clonotype was detected ten times or more. The chain carries TRBV11-2 and TRBJ2-1; D is unresolved. Germline V gene data show CDR1 as SGHAT and CDR2 as FQNNGV. CDR3 length: 11 residues. V lost 2 bases to trimming and J lost 10 bases, with 6 bases between them. The CDR3, as DNA: TGTGCCAGCAGCTTATTCGACGAGCAGTTCTTC. Translating it yields CASSLFDEQFF. The full variable domain, rest sourced from reference TRBV11-2 and TRBJ2-1, is EAGVAQSPRYKIIEKRQSVAFWCNPISGHATLYWYQQILGQGPKLLIQFQNNGVVDDSQLPKDRFSAERLKGVDSTLKIQPAKLEDSAVYLCASSLFDEQFFGPGTRLTVL.

This clonotype was found a few times. V and J are TRBV29-1 and TRBJ2-5, with no clear D. The CDR3 runs 12 residues. The germline V and J ends were trimmed by 6 bases and 1 base, with 9 bases remaining between them. The germline CDR1 and CDR2 sequences are SQVTM and ANQGSEA. As DNA, the CDR3 is TGCAGCGTAAGACGGTCCCAAGAGACCCAGTACTTC. It encodes CSVRRSQETQYF.

This clonotype was seen only a few times. The chain uses TRBV5-8 and TRBJ1-5; TRBD1 might be the D (5 bases). The V and J ends lost 1 base and 1 base respectively, with 9 bases between them. The CDR3 has 15 residues. Germline V gene sequence: CDR1 SGHTS, CDR2 YDEGEE. For the CDR3, the DNA is TGTGCCAGCAGCTTGTCGGGGGAAAGCAATCAGCCCCAGCATTTT. The encoded protein is CASSLSGESNQPQHF.

This clonotype was seen many times. The rearrangement links TRBV7-2 to TRBJ2-3; 8 nucleotides agree with TRBD2. The junction had 2 bases not matched to a gene; V was cut back by 3 bases and J by 0 bases. Per germline, CDR1 SGHTA and CDR2 FQGNSA. This CDR3 has 15 residues. The DNA of the CDR3 is TGTGCCAGCAGCTTGACTAGCGTTAGCACAGATACGCAGTATTTT. Protein: CASSLTSVSTDTQYF.

The genes are TRBV7-9 and TRBJ2-1, with a possible D match to TRBD1 (5 bases). V was pared by 7 bases and J by 9 bases, with 13 bases between. The CDR3 totals 12 residues. Germline V gene sequence: CDR1 SEHNR, CDR2 FQNEAQ (reference sequence). The CDR3, as DNA: TGTGCCAGCATCCCCTTTAGGGGTGAGCAGTTCTTC. It specifies CASIPFRGEQFF. Drawing the rest from reference TRBV7-9 and TRBJ2-1, the complete variable domain is DTGVSQNPRHKITKRGQNVTFRCDPISEHNRLYWYRQTLGQGPEFLTYFQNEAQLEKSRLLSDRFSAERPKGSFSTLEIQRTEQGDSAMYLCASIPFRGEQFFGPGTRLTVL.

The CDR3 reads CAISEPREGRNEQYV. The DNA of the CDR3 is TGTGCCATCAGTGAGCCCCGGGAGGGGAGAAACGAGCAGTACGTC. This sequence joins TRBV10-3 and TRBJ2-7; 8 bases line up with TRBD2. From germline, CDR1 is ENHRY and CDR2 SYGVKD. Unmatched junction bases numbered 8, after V lost 2 bases and J lost 5 bases. The length of the CDR3 is 15 residues.

This clonotype was picked up many times. The rearrangement links TRBV6-1 to TRBJ1-6; the D gene is possibly TRBD1 (6 bases). Trimming pared 2 bases from V and 10 bases from J, leaving 12 bases between. Germline CDR1 is MNHNS and CDR2 is SASEGT. There are 14 residues in the CDR3. CDR3 protein: CASSERGMWSPLHF. The CDR3 nucleotides read TGTGCCAGCAGTGAAAGGGGGATGTGGTCACCCCTCCACTTT.

This chain joins TRBV27 and TRBJ1-1; 8 bases are shared with TRBD1. The CDR3 has 16 amino acids. Germline V gene sequence: CDR1 MNHEY, CDR2 SMNVEV (reference sequence). V lost 5 bases and J lost 5; bases outside the gene matches: 13. The CDR3: CASSPGQGKGRTEAFF. Here the CDR3 DNA reads TGTGCCAGCAGTCCTGGACAGGGCAAGGGTAGGACTGAAGCTTTCTTT.

J is TRBJ2-7 and V is TRBV5-5, with 11 bases aligning to TRBD2. Germline V gives CDR1 SGHKS, CDR2 YYEKEE (reference sequence). This CDR3 has 18 residues. The J segment lost 1 base and the V segment lost 4 bases, leaving 13 bases of the junction unmatched. CDR3 loop: CASSRSPTSGRISYEQYV. Written as DNA, the CDR3 is TGTGCCAGCAGCCGTTCTCCCACTAGCGGGAGAATTTCCTACGAGCAGTACGTC.

On this clonotype itself: This may be a read error: a much more frequent sequence differs by one nucleotide. The chain employs TRBV20-1 and TRBJ1-2; a possible D gene is TRBD1 (5 bases). Trimming pared 3 bases from V and 4 bases from J, leaving 12 bases between. The length of the CDR3 is 13 residues. The germline V gene has CDR1 DFQATT and CDR2 SNEGSKA (reference sequence). This chain's CDR3 is CSASKDGGYGYTF. The CDR3 nucleotides read TGCAGTGCTAGCAAGGACGGGGGCTATGGCTACACCTTC.

This clonotype came up many times. The rearrangement links TRBV7-8 to TRBJ1-2; 10 bases are a match to TRBD1. Germline V lookup: CDR1 SGHVS, CDR2 FQNEAQ. Unmatched junction bases numbered 3, after V lost 4 bases and J lost 4 bases. The CDR3 loop spans 14 amino acids. CDR3 protein: CASSSRDRGYGYTF. The CDR3 DNA is TGTGCCAGCAGCTCCCGGGACAGGGGCTATGGCTACACCTTC.

This clonotype has a count of ten or more. CDR3 sequence reads: CSAMTSASYEQYF. Written as DNA, the CDR3 is TGCAGTGCTATGACTAGCGCATCCTACGAGCAGTACTTC. The gene calls are TRBV20-1 and TRBJ2-7, with 8 positions matching TRBD2. V lost 4 bases to trimming and J lost 1 base; unmatched junction nucleotides: 3. The germline V gene encodes CDR1 DFQATT and CDR2 SNEGSKA (reference sequence). The CDR3 extends over 13 amino acids.

In regard to this clonotype: A single base separates this from a much larger clone, so it may be a read error. The chain carries TRBV24-1 and TRBJ1-2; maybe TRBD1 (5 bases). V gave up 4 bases and J gave up 4 bases, with 12 bases separating them. The V gene's germline CDR1 is KGHDR and CDR2 SFDVKD. The CDR3 length is 14 residues. For the CDR3, the DNA is TGTGCCACCAGTGAGGGGACGGGGAGCTATGGCTACACCTTC. Protein product: CATSEGTGSYGYTF.

This clonotype was picked up many times. The CDR3, as DNA: TGTGCCAGCAGCTTTGAGGGAAACTCTGGAAACACCATATATTTT. Translation gives CASSFEGNSGNTIYF. The chain has TRBV7-9 and TRBJ1-3; D is undetermined. V was pared by 3 bases and J by 0 bases, with 9 bases between. The CDR3 covers 15 residues. Germline assignment: CDR1 SEHNR and CDR2 FQNEAQ (reference sequence).

This clonotype appeared many times. The V gene is TRBV3-1, the J gene TRBJ2-7; D is unresolved. Germline CDR1 and CDR2: LGHDT and YNNKEL (reference sequence). CDR3 length: 12 amino acids. V was clipped by 3 bases and J by 5 bases, with 8 bases between them. CDR3 residues: CASSHGYNEQYF. The CDR3 nucleotides are TGTGCCAGCAGCCATGGATACAACGAGCAGTACTTC.

There are many counts of this clonotype. The chain links TRBV30 to TRBJ2-3, with unresolved D. CDR3 length: 13 residues. Germline V gives CDR1 GTSNPN, CDR2 SVGIG (reference sequence). Trimming stripped 2 bases from V and 1 base from J, with 7 bases between. The CDR3 nucleotides read TGTGCCTGGAGTTCAGTTGGCACAGATACGCAGTATTTT. Residues: CAWSSVGTDTQYF.

CDR3 sequence reads: CASSGGTGAVYNSPLHF. In nucleotides, the CDR3 is TGTGCCAGCAGCGGGGGGACAGGGGCCGTTTATAATTCACCCCTCCACTTT. This chain connects TRBV9 to TRBJ1-6; 10 bases fit TRBD1. The germline gives CDR1 SGDLS, CDR2 YYNGEE. This CDR3 comprises 17 residues. The V gene end was trimmed by 3 bases and the J gene end by 4 bases; junction bases not matched to a gene: 7.

This clonotype has ten or more counts. This rearrangement joins TRBV29-1 to TRBJ2-1; the D gene is possibly TRBD2 (6 bases). The CDR3 is 17 residues long. V lost 1 base to trimming and J lost 0 bases, with 16 bases between them. Germline lookup yields CDR1 SQVTM and CDR2 ANQGSEA. For the CDR3, the DNA is TGCAGCGTTGAAGGGGAGGCACCTCGGAGCTCCTACAATGAGCAGTTCTTC. Its protein product is CSVEGEAPRSSYNEQFF.

This chain joins TRBV7-2 and TRBJ2-1; TRBD2 might be the D (5 bases). Germline V lookup: CDR1 SGHTA, CDR2 FQGNSA. The CDR3 covers 16 residues. Deletions cut 6 bases from V and 12 bases from J, with 27 bases between. CDR3 region: CASSFGVRDTHLGQFF. In DNA form, the CDR3 reads TGTGCCAGCAGTTTTGGGGTTCGGGATACCCATCTCGGGCAGTTCTTC.

Here the CDR3 DNA reads TGCAGCGTTCAGAGGGACTATGGCTACACCTTC. It specifies CSVQRDYGYTF. The chain joins TRBV29-1 to TRBJ1-2; no firm D call. The germline V gene has CDR1 SQVTM and CDR2 ANQGSEA. There are 11 residues in the CDR3. The V end lost 5 bases, the J end lost 3 bases, and 7 bases lay between the germline ends.